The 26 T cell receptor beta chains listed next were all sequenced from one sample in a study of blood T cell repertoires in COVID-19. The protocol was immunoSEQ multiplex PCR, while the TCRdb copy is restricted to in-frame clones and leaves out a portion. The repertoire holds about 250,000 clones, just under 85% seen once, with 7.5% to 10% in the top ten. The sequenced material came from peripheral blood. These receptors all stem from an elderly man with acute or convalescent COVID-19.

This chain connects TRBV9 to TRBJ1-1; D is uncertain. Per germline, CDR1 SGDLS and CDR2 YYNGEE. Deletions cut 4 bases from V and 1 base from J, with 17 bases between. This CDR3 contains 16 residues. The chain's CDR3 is CASSPQIEVPNTEAFF. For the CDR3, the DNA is TGTGCCAGCAGCCCCCAAATTGAGGTCCCGAACACTGAAGCTTTCTTT.

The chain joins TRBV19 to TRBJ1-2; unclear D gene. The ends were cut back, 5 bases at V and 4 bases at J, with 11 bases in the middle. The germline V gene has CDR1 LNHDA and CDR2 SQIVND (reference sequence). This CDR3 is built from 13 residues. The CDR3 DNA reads TGTGCCAGTAGTCCAGGACTAGGCTATGGCTACACCTTC. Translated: CASSPGLGYGYTF.

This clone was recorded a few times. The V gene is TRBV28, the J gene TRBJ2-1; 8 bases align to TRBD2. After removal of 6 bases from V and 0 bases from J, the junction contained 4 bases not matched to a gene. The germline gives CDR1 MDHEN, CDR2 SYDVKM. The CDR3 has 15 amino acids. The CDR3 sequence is CASRPGTSSYNEQFF. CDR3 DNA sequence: TGTGCCAGCAGGCCCGGGACTAGCTCCTACAATGAGCAGTTCTTC.

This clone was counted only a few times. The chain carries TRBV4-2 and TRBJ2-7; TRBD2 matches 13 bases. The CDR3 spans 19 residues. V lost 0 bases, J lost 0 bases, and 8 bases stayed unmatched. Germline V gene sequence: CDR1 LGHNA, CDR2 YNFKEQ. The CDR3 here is CASSQEPGLAGPLSYEQYF. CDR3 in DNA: TGTGCCAGCAGCCAAGAACCGGGACTAGCGGGACCACTCTCCTACGAGCAGTACTTC.

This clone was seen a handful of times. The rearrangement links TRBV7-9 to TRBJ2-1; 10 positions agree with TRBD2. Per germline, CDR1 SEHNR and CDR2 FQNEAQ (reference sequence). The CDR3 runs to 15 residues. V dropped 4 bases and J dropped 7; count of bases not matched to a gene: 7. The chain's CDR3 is CASSSLAGVPNEQFF. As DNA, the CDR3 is TGTGCCAGCAGCTCGCTAGCGGGAGTTCCTAATGAGCAGTTCTTC.

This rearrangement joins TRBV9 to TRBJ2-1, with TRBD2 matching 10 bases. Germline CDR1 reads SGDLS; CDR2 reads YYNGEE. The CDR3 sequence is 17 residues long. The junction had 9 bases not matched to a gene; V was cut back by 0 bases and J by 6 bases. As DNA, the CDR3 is TGTGCCAGCAGCGTAGTAGCGGGAGGCCACTTTATCAATGAGCAGTTCTTC. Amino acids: CASSVVAGGHFINEQFF.

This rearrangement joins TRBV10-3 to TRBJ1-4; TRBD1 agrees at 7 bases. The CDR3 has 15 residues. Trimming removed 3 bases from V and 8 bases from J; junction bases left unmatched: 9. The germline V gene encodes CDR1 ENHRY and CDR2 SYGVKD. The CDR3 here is CAISEVGRGSEKLFF. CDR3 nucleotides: TGTGCCATCAGTGAAGTAGGCAGGGGGTCGGAAAAACTGTTTTTT.

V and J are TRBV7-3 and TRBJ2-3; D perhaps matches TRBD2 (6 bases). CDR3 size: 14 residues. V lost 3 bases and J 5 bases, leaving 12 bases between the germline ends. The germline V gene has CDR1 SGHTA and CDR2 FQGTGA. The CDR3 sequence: CASSFDGRVDTQYF. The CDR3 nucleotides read TGTGCCAGCAGCTTTGACGGGAGAGTAGATACGCAGTATTTT. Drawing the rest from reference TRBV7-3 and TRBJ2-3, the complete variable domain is GAGVSQTPSNKVTEKGKYVELRCDPISGHTALYWYRQSLGQGPEFLIYFQGTGAADDSGLPNDRFFAVRPEGSVSTLKIQRTERGDSAVYLCASSFDGRVDTQYFGPGTRLTVL.

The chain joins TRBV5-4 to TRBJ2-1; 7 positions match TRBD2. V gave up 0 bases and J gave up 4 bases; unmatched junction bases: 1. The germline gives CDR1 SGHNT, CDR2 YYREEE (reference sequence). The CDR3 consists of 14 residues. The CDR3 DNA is TGTGCCAGCAGCTTGGCACTAGCGTACAATGAGCAGTTCTTC. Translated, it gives CASSLALAYNEQFF.

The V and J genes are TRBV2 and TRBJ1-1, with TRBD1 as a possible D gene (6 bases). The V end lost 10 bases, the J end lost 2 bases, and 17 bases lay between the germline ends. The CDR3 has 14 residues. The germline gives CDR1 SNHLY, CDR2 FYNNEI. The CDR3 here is CATKLRTVNTEAFF. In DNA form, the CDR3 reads TGTGCCACCAAGCTGCGGACAGTCAACACTGAAGCTTTCTTT.

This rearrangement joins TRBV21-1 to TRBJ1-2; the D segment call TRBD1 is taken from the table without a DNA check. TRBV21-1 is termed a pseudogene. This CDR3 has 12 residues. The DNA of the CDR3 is TGTGCCAGCAGCTCCGGGACAAGGATCTACACCTTC. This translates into CASSSGTRIYTF.

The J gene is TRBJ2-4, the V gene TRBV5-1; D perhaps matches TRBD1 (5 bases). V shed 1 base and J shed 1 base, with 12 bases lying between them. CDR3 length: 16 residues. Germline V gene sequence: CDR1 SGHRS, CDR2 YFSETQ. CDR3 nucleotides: TGCGCCAGCAGCTTGCTTGACAGATCGGCCAAAAACATTCAGTACTTC. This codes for CASSLLDRSAKNIQYF.

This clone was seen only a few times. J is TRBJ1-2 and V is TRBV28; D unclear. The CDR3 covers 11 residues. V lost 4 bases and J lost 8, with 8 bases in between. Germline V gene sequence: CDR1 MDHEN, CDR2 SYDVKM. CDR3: CASSYMRGYTF. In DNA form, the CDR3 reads TGTGCCAGCAGTTACATGAGGGGCTACACCTTC.

The CDR3 loop is CAGDRENEKLFF. For the CDR3, the DNA is TGTGCCGGGGACCGGGAGAATGAAAAACTGTTTTTT. V and J are TRBV2 and TRBJ1-4; D might be TRBD1 (5 bases). CDR3 size: 12 residues. V was clipped by 11 bases and J by 5 bases, with 12 bases between them. The germline V gene has CDR1 SNHLY and CDR2 FYNNEI.

The CDR3 loop reads CASRQGVDNSPLHF. CDR3 nucleotide sequence: TGCGCCAGCCGACAGGGGGTGGATAATTCACCCCTCCACTTT. The chain couples TRBV5-1 to TRBJ1-6; TRBD1 agrees at 9 bases. This CDR3 region has 14 residues. The V gene's germline CDR1 is SGHRS and CDR2 YFSETQ. The J segment lost 5 bases and the V segment lost 7 bases, leaving 4 bases of the junction unmatched.

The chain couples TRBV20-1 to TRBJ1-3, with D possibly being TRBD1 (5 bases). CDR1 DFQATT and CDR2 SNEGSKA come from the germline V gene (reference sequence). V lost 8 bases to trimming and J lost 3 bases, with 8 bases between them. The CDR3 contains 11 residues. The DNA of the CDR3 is TGCAGTCCCAGGGATGGAAACACCATATATTTT. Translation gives CSPRDGNTIYF.

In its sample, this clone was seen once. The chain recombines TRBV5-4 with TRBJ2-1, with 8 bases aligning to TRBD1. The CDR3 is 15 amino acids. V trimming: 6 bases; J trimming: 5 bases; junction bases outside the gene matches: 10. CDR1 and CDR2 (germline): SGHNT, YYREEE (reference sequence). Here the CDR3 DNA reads TGTGCCAGCACCCTTGATGGGACAGGCAACAATGAGCAGTTCTTC. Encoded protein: CASTLDGTGNNEQFF.

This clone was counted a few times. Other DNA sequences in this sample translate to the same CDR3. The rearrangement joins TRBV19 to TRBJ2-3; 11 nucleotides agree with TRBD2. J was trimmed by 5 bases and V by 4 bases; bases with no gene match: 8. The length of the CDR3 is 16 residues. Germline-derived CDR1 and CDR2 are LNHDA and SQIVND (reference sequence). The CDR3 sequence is CASSTPLAGGRDTQYF. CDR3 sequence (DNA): TGTGCCAGTAGTACCCCTTTAGCGGGGGGGCGAGATACGCAGTATTTT.

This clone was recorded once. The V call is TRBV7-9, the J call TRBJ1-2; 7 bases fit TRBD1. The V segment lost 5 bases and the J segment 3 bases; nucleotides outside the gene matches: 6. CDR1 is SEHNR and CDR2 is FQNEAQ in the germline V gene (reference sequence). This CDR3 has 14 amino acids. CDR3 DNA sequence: TGTGCCAGCAGCGTAAGGGGGCGCCACTATGGCTACACCTTC. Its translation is CASSVRGRHYGYTF.

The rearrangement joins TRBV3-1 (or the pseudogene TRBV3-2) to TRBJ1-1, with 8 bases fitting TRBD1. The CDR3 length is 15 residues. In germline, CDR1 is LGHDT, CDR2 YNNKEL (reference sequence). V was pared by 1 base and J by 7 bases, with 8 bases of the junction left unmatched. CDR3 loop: CASSQVGTGGGEAFF. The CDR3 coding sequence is TGTGCCAGCAGCCAAGTCGGTACAGGGGGAGGTGAAGCTTTCTTT.

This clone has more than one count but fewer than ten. The CDR3 DNA follows: TGTGCCAGCAGTTTGGGGGGGTTAACTGAAGCTTTCTTT. It is translated as CASSLGGLTEAFF. The genes are TRBV12-3 or TRBV12-4 and TRBJ1-1, with D possibly being TRBD1 (5 bases). V gave up 3 bases and J gave up 5 bases, with 10 bases separating them. The CDR3 runs 13 residues.

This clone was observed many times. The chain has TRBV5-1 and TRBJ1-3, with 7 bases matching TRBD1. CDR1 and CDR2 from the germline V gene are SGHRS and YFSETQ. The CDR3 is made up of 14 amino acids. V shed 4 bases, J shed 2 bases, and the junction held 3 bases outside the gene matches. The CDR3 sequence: CASSPGGPGNTIYF. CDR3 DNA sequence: TGCGCCAGCAGCCCAGGGGGTCCTGGAAACACCATATATTTT.

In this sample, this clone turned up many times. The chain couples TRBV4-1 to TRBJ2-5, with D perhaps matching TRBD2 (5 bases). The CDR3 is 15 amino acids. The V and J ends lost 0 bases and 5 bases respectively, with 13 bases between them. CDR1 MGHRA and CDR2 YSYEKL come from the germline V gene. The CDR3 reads CASSQDWTGRETQYF. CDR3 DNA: TGCGCCAGCAGCCAAGATTGGACTGGAAGGGAGACCCAGTACTTC.

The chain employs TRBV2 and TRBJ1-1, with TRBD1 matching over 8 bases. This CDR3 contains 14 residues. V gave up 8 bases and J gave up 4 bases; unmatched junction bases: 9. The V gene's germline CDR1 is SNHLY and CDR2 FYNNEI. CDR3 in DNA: TGTGCCAGCTCAAATCTCAGGGGGCCCACTGAAGCTTTCTTT. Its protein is CASSNLRGPTEAFF.

The CDR3 is CASSQGRSSGSWETQYF. The CDR3 DNA is TGCGCCAGCAGCCAAGGGAGGAGTAGCGGGAGTTGGGAGACCCAGTACTTC. The chain recombines TRBV4-1 with TRBJ2-5; 9 nucleotides match TRBD2. CDR1 MGHRA and CDR2 YSYEKL come from the germline V gene. CDR3 size: 17 residues. With V trimmed by 1 base and J by 5 bases, 11 bases remained unmatched.

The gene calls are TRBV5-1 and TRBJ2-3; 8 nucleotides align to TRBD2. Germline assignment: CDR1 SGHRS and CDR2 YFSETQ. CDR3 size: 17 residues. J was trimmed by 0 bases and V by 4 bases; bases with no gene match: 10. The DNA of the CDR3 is TGCGCCAGCAGCCCGAACCTTAGCGGGACTAGCACAGATACGCAGTATTTT. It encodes CASSPNLSGTSTDTQYF.